This T cell receptor (beta chain) was sequenced in a study of blood T cells in healthy people across ages. Study details: The capture of about one barcoded beta molecule per two T cells was achieved by template switching.

Together with a sample-barcoded 5' primer, a J-beta primer mix was included in a second PCR lasting about 7 to 11 cycles. Using its own MiXCR run on the 5' RACE reads, TCRdb lists one record per CDR3 protein. The sample consists of approximately 1.5 million distinct CDR3 sequences, roughly 43% of them appearing once. The study, taken as a whole, reports: Any conclusive comparison of naive versus antigen-experienced cells was prevented by using unsorted PBMCs. Naive T cell percentage showed a strong correlation with the diversity of TCR beta.

V dropped 6 bases and J dropped 0 bases, with 18 bases sitting between them. The length of the CDR3 is 17 residues. Germline assignment: CDR1 SEHNR and CDR2 FQNEAQ (reference sequence). This clonotype was seen only a few times. What it binds is unknown. Total RNA amounts of at least 6 micrograms were extracted per sample. V usage is TRBV7-9 and J usage is TRBJ2-1; D may be TRBD2 (6 bases). The receptor was isolated from a woman aged 18-35 years in good health. The sequenced material came from blood. The CDR3 here is CASSRLGLPSSYNEQFF. Written as DNA, the CDR3 is TGTGCCAGCAGTCGGCTGGGACTCCCGAGCTCCTACAATGAGCAGTTCTTC. The entire variable domain, with the rest obtained from reference TRBV7-9 and TRBJ2-1, is as follows: DTGVSQNPRHKITKRGQNVTFRCDPISEHNRLYWYRQTLGQGPEFLTYFQNEAQLEKSRLLSDRFSAERPKGSFSTLEIQRTEQGDSAMYLCASSRLGLPSSYNEQFFGPGTRLTVL.